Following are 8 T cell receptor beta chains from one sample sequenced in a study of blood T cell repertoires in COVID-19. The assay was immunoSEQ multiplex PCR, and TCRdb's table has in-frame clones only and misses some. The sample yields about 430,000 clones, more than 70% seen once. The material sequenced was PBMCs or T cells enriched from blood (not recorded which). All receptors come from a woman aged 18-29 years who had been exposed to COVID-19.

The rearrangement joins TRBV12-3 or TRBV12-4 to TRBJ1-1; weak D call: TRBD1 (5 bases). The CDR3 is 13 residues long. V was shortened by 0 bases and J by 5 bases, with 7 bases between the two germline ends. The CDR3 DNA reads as TGTGCCAGCAGTTTAGCGGGGGGAACTGAAGCTTTCTTT. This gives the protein CASSLAGGTEAFF.

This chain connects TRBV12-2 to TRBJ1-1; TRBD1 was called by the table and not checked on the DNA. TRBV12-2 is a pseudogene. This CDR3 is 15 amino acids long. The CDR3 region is CASRAKTGLDTEAFF. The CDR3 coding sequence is TGTGCAAGTCGCGCCAAGACAGGGCTGGACACTGAAGCTTTCTTT.

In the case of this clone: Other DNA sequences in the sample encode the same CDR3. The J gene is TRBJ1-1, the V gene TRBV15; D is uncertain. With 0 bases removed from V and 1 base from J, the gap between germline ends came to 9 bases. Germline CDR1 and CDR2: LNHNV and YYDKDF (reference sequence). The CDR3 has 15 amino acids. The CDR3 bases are TGTGCCACCAGCAGAGATCCGGGAGGGAACACTGAAGCTTTCTTT. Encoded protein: CATSRDPGGNTEAFF.

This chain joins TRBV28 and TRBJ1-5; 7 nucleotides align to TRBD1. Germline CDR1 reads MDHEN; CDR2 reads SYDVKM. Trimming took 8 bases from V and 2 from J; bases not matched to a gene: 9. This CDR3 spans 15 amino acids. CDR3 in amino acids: CASRDSVRGNQPQHF. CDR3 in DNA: TGTGCCAGCCGGGACAGCGTTAGGGGCAATCAGCCCCAGCATTTT.

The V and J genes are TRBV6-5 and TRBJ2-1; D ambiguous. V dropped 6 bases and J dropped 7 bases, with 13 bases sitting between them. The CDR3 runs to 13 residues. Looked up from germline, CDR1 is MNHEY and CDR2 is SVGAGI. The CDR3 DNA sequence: TGTGCCAGCAGCCTACGGCGGTTGAATGAGCAGTTCTTC. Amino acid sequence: CASSLRRLNEQFF.

CDR3 DNA: TGTGCCAGCAGCTTGCGACAGGGGTACGATTCACCCCTCCACTTT. This codes for CASSLRQGYDSPLHF. The chain employs TRBV5-4 and TRBJ1-6; TRBD1 aligns across 8 bases. Looked up from germline, CDR1 is SGHNT and CDR2 is YYREEE (reference sequence). The CDR3 is 15 amino acids. V shed 1 base and J 8 bases; nucleotides not matched to a gene: 5.

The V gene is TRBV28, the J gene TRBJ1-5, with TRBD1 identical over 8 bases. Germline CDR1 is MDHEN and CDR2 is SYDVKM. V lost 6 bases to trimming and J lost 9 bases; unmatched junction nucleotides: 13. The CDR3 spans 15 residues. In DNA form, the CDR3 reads TGTGCCAGCAGACACCCGGGGGACAGGATTCCGCCCCAGCATTTT. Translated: CASRHPGDRIPPQHF.

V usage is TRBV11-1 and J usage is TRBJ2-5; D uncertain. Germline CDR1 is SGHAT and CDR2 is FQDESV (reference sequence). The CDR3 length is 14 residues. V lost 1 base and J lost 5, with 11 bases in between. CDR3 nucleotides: TGTGCCAGCAGCTTAGTAACCGGGTCGGAGACCCAGTACTTC. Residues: CASSLVTGSETQYF. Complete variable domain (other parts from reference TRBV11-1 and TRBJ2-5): EAEVAQSPRYKITEKSQAVAFWCDPISGHATLYWYRQILGQGPELLVQFQDESVVDDSQLPKDRFSAERLKGVDSTLKIQPAELGDSAMYLCASSLVTGSETQYFGPGTRLLVL.